Listed below are T cell receptor beta chains from one sample, sequenced in a study of blood T cells in healthy people across ages. TCRdb reprocessed the 5' RACE reads via MiXCR and lists one record per CDR3 protein. The sample lists about 570,000 distinct CDR3 sequences, 27% seen once, with about 18% in the top ten. Sequenced input: blood. These TCRs come from a woman in her sixties or seventies in good health. CDR3s include the opening cysteine and the closing phenylalanine or tryptophan. D genes are given only for firm matches. Some rows mark clone size as missing; the rest say once, few, many or name a class of expanded clone.

TRBJ2-4	TRBD1	few	TRBV27	TGTGCCACAGCCCACAGGGGGCGGTCCAAAAACATTCAGTACTTC	CATAHRGRSKNIQYF
TRBJ1-5	TRBD1	few	TRBV7-8	TGTGCCAGCAGCTTAGGGGGGGACAGGAGGAATCAGCCCCAGCATTTT	CASSLGGDRRNQPQHF
TRBJ2-1	NA	NA	TRBV18	TGTGCCAGCTCACCAACGCTCGGGGGAGAGCAGTTCTTC	CASSPTLGGEQFF
TRBJ1-2	TRBD1	NA	TRBV24-1	TGTGCCACCAGTGATCCTGGGACAGCTGGCTATGGCTACACCTTC	CATSDPGTAGYGYTF
TRBJ2-5	TRBD1	NA	TRBV9	TGTGCCAGCAGCGCCGGCGGGACAGGGGTGCAAGAGACCCAGTACTTC	CASSAGGTGVQETQYF
TRBJ2-7	NA	NA	TRBV27	TGTGCCAGCAGTCCCCTATACGCGGACGAGCAGTACTTC	CASSPLYADEQYF
TRBJ2-1	TRBD2	NA	TRBV6-5	TGTGCCAGCAGTTACAGCGGGGTTTACAATGAGCAGTTCTTC	CASSYSGVYNEQFF
TRBJ2-5	NA	few	TRBV6-5	TGTGCCAGCAGGCCCACGGGACTCTCAGGAGAGACCCAGTACTTC	CASRPTGLSGETQYF
TRBJ1-2	NA	few	TRBV5-1	TGCGCCAGCAGCGAAAAGGATGGCTACACCTTC	CASSEKDGYTF
TRBJ1-5	TRBD1	NA	TRBV19	TGTGCCAGTAGTATTGGGACAGGGCAGCCCCAGCATTTT	CASSIGTGQPQHF
TRBJ2-1	NA	NA	TRBV7-7	TGTGCTAGCAGCTTAGCGGAGGGTTCCTACAATGAGCAGTTCTTC	CASSLAEGSYNEQFF
TRBJ2-7	TRBD1	few	TRBV18	TGTGCCAGCTCACCGAGCTTGACAGGGGGCTACGAGCAGTACTTC	CASSPSLTGGYEQYF
TRBJ2-7	NA	few	TRBV11-2	TGTGCCAGCAGCTTAGACAGGGGAAATCTTAACTACGAGCAGTACTTC	CASSLDRGNLNYEQYF
TRBJ1-2	NA	NA	TRBV11-2	TGTGCCAGCAGCTTCAGTGACTATGGCTACACCTTC	CASSFSDYGYTF
TRBJ2-3	NA	once	TRBV7-2	TGTGCCAGCACCCCTCAGCGGATCACAGATACGCAGTATTTT	CASTPQRITDTQYF
TRBJ1-6	TRBD1	few	TRBV6-5	TGTGCCACCCGAACAGGGGTCGGCTATAATTCACCCCTCCACTTT	CATRTGVGYNSPLHF
TRBJ2-5	TRBD2	NA	TRBV20-1	TGCAGTGCTTCCTACCGCCCTAGCGGGGCTCAAGAGACCCAGTACTTC	CSASYRPSGAQETQYF
TRBJ1-1	NA	NA	TRBV7-2	TGTGCCAGCAGCTTAGGGTGGGGCCTCATGAACACTGAAGCTTTCTTT	CASSLGWGLMNTEAFF
TRBJ2-3	NA	NA	TRBV7-2	TGTGCCAGCAGCCCCTTTGGAGGGGGGGCGGCAGATACGCAGTATTTT	CASSPFGGGAADTQYF
TRBJ2-5	NA	few	TRBV20-1	TGCAGTGCTAGCCGGACAGCACAAGAGACCCAGTACTTC	CSASRTAQETQYF
TRBJ2-5	NA	few	TRBV5-1	TGCGCCAGCGGCCGGGGGGCCCGACAAGAGACCCAGTACTTC	CASGRGARQETQYF
TRBJ2-3	NA	NA	TRBV11-2	TGTGCCAGCAGCTTAGACGGACCCTCCACAGATACGCAGTATTTT	CASSLDGPSTDTQYF
TRBJ2-2	TRBD2	NA	TRBV2	TGTGCCAGCAGGTCTTCTAGCGGGGGGGCCTTCGGGGAGCTGTTTTTT	CASRSSSGGAFGELFF
TRBJ1-1	NA	few	TRBV11-1	TGTGCCAGCAGCCGATACGGGGGTAACACTGAAGCTTTCTTT	CASSRYGGNTEAFF
TRBJ2-7	NA	NA	TRBV12-3/TRBV12-4	TGTGCCAGCAGTTCCTACGGACCGGGCGGGGAGCAGTACTTC	CASSSYGPGGEQYF
TRBJ2-3	NA	NA	TRBV7-9	TGTGCCAGCAGCTTAGAGGTCGGGCAGTATTTT	CASSLEVGQYF
TRBJ2-5	TRBD2	NA	TRBV7-3	TGTGCCAGCAGGGCTAGCGGGGGAGAGGAGACCCAGTACTTC	CASRASGGEETQYF
TRBJ2-5	NA	once	TRBV27	TGTGCCAGCAGAGGACGGGGAACAGAGACCCAGTACTTC	CASRGRGTETQYF
TRBJ2-4	NA	NA	TRBV6-5	TGTGCCAGCGCTTCACCCGGGGGATTAGCCAAAAACATTCAGTACTTC	CASASPGGLAKNIQYF
TRBJ1-4	NA	NA	TRBV4-1	TGCGCCAGCAGCCAAGTAGCCCAGGGTTTAAATGAAAAACTGTTTTTT	CASSQVAQGLNEKLFF
TRBJ1-2	TRBD1	NA	TRBV6-5	TGTGCCAGCAGGAACGGGGGGACAGCTAACTATGGCTACACCTTC	CASRNGGTANYGYTF
TRBJ1-1	NA	NA	TRBV20-1	TGCAGTGCTAGTGATCAGACGAGCACTGAAGCTTTCTTT	CSASDQTSTEAFF
TRBJ2-5	NA	NA	TRBV20-1	TGCAGTGCGGTGACAGATCAGTACCAAGAGACCCAGTACTTC	CSAVTDQYQETQYF
TRBJ2-2	TRBD2	NA	TRBV3-1	TGTGCCAGCAGCCTCGGGGGGAGGGCAGCTAACACCGGGGAGCTGTTTTTT	CASSLGGRAANTGELFF
TRBJ2-2	NA	few	TRBV5-6	TGTGCCAGCAGCGTCGGTCACAACACCGGGGAGCTGTTTTTT	CASSVGHNTGELFF
TRBJ1-1	NA	NA	TRBV6-6	TGTGCCAGCAGTTATGAGAGATTGGCTTTCTTT	CASSYERLAFF
TRBJ2-7	NA	NA	TRBV6-2/TRBV6-3	TGTGCCAGCAGTTACCTTACAGGGTCGTACGAGCAGTACTTC	CASSYLTGSYEQYF
TRBJ2-1	TRBD1	NA	TRBV7-3	TGTGCCAGCGGCTCCCGGGACAGGGTAGGTGAGCAGTTCTTC	CASGSRDRVGEQFF
TRBJ1-5	NA	few	TRBV6-6	TGTGCCAGCAGTTCAGACAAGTTCAATAGCAATCAGCCCCAGCATTTT	CASSSDKFNSNQPQHF
TRBJ2-5	TRBD2	few	TRBV7-2	TGTGCCAGCAGCTTAAGCGGGGGGTGGCAAGAGACCCAGTACTTC	CASSLSGGWQETQYF